Detailed here is one T cell receptor beta chain. The data derive from a study of T cell changes during pregnancy in multiple sclerosis. The length of the CDR3 is 17 residues. The V segment lost 1 base and the J segment 8 bases; nucleotides outside the gene matches: 9. Per the germline V gene, CDR1 is MNHEY and CDR2 is SMNVEV (reference sequence). Sequencing used immunoSEQ multiplex PCR; TCRdb keeps in-frame clones, though not all of them. The table includes some 25,000 clones, 85% to 90% detected once. The chain employs TRBV27 and TRBJ2-1, with 12 bases lining up with TRBD1. The starting material was CD4+ T cells from peripheral blood mononuclear cells, obtained in the first trimester of pregnancy. The sequence was collected from a female donor in good health, enrolled as a control in a pregnancy study. CDR3 sequence (DNA): TGTGCCAGCAGTTTATTTCTACAAGGGACAGGGGGCCATGAGCAGTTCTTC. Protein product: CASSLFLQGTGGHEQFF.